These 8 T cell receptor beta chains came from one sample sequenced in a study of shared clonotypes between healthy human individuals. This table comes from immunoSEQ multiplex PCR, and its TCRdb copy is limited to in-frame clones, with some not included. The data show about 710,000 clones, around 73% seen once. The sequencing input was memory CD4+ T cells sorted from blood. Subset specified: CD45RA-negative fraction. These receptors all come from a woman between 25 and 40 years old in good health.

The V and J genes are TRBV7-8 and TRBJ2-3, with D hard to call. The CDR3 totals 15 residues. Germline V gene data show CDR1 as SGHVS and CDR2 as FQNEAQ. V was clipped by 3 bases and J by 0 bases, with 10 bases between them. CDR3 region: CASSFGTLSTDTQYF. The CDR3 nucleotides read TGTGCCAGCAGCTTTGGAACCCTTAGCACAGATACGCAGTATTTT. The whole variable domain, remainder taken from reference TRBV7-8 and TRBJ2-3, is GAGVSQSPRYKVAKRGQDVALRCDPISGHVSLFWYQQALGQGPEFLTYFQNEAQLDKSGLPSDRFFAERPEGSVSTLKIQRTQQEDSAVYLCASSFGTLSTDTQYFGPGTRLTVL.

This clone was picked up many times. The rearrangement joins TRBV27 to TRBJ1-2, with TRBD1 as a possible D gene (6 bases). Germline loops: CDR1 MNHEY, CDR2 SMNVEV (reference sequence). CDR3 length: 15 amino acids. V lost 4 bases to trimming and J lost 3 bases, with 15 bases between them. CDR3 sequence (DNA): TGTGCCAGCAGTTCTACCTTTGGACAGTACTATGGCTACACCTTC. This translates into CASSSTFGQYYGYTF.

This chain uses TRBV9 with TRBJ1-1; TRBD1 matches at 7 bases. Trimming took 3 bases from V and 7 from J; bases not matched to a gene: 3. This CDR3 has 12 amino acids. Germline-derived CDR1 and CDR2 are SGDLS and YYNGEE. The DNA of the CDR3 is TGTGCCAGCAGCGGGAACAGGGGTGAAGCTTTCTTT. Its protein product is CASSGNRGEAFF.

The V and J genes are TRBV27 and TRBJ1-2; 11 bases agree with TRBD1. Germline V gives CDR1 MNHEY, CDR2 SMNVEV (reference sequence). CDR3 size: 15 residues. The V and J ends lost 5 bases and 7 bases, in that order; junction bases with no gene match: 9. CDR3 bases: TGTGCCAGCAGTCCTCCGGGACAGGGGGTATTTGGCTACACCTTC. This encodes CASSPPGQGVFGYTF.

This clone was seen only a few times. This chain connects TRBV5-1 to TRBJ2-1; 7 bases align to TRBD2. Germline assignment: CDR1 SGHRS and CDR2 YFSETQ. The CDR3 length is 16 residues. V trimming: 2 bases; J trimming: 4 bases; junction bases outside the gene matches: 9. CDR3 DNA: TGCGCCAGCAGCTTCGGACTAGGACGCGAATACAATGAGCAGTTCTTC. Its protein product is CASSFGLGREYNEQFF.

This rearrangement joins TRBV19 to TRBJ2-2; TRBD2 aligns across 9 bases. Germline trimming cut 3 bases from V and 0 bases from J; bases unmatched to any gene: 2. This CDR3 region has 16 residues. The germline CDR1 and CDR2 sequences are LNHDA and SQIVND (reference sequence). This CDR3 reads CASSMVAGANTGELFF. Here the CDR3 DNA reads TGTGCCAGTAGTATGGTAGCGGGGGCGAACACCGGGGAGCTGTTTTTT.

This CDR3 is CASSTWDRVNTEAFF. The DNA for the CDR3 is TGTGCCAGCAGCACCTGGGACAGGGTAAACACTGAAGCTTTCTTT. This chain links TRBV7-9 with TRBJ1-1; 9 bases align to TRBD1. Germline-derived CDR1 and CDR2 are SEHNR and FQNEAQ (reference sequence). After removal of 5 bases from V and 2 bases from J, the junction contained 6 bases not matched to a gene. The CDR3 extends over 15 amino acids.

The gene calls are TRBV2 and TRBJ2-7; D not certain. Germline CDR1 is SNHLY and CDR2 is FYNNEI. The CDR3 sequence is 15 residues long. Trimming stripped 7 bases from V and 0 bases from J, with 16 bases between. The CDR3 nucleotides are TGTGCCAGCACCCCAAGGTCGCGGAGCTCCTACGAGCAGTACTTC. Translating it yields CASTPRSRSSYEQYF.